A selection of T cell receptor beta chains follows, all from one sample in a study of T cells in Graves' hyperthyroidism and ophthalmopathy. TCRdb reprocessed the multiplex PCR reads with MiXCR, giving one entry per CDR3 protein. The sample consists of about 480,000 distinct CDR3 sequences, approximately 15% of them appearing once. Sequences were obtained from blood. Every receptor here comes from a woman between 18 and 30 years old with Graves' hyperthyroidism. Both conserved end residues are part of each CDR3. The D gene is left open where the match is weak.

TRBD2 TRBJ2-2 TRBV4-1 CASSFVMGLAGGANTGELFF
TRBD1 TRBJ1-4 TRBV7-7 CASSPDRGEKLFF
TRBD2 TRBJ2-3 TRBV19 CASSSSGGAGVLTDTQYF
- TRBJ2-3 TRBV11-2 CASSFYRDRGASGRAPDTQYF
- TRBJ2-5 TRBV24-1 CATSDLAEGVGETQYF
- TRBJ1-1 TRBV12-5 CASGLVLTDNTEAFF
- TRBJ1-3 TRBV14 CASSLLATAFGNTIYF
TRBD2 TRBJ2-5 TRBV3-1 CASSQAGGPREETQYF
- TRBJ1-1 TRBV18 CASSPRVPGRENTEAFF
- TRBJ1-1 TRBV5-1 CASSLDGGDTEAFF
TRBD2 TRBJ2-5 TRBV28 CASNPGTSGQETQYF
- TRBJ2-1 TRBV7-2 CASSPSENNEQFF
- TRBJ1-2 TRBV20-1 CSGGIYTF
- TRBJ1-1 TRBV29-1 CSGLSGSNTEAFF
TRBD1 TRBJ1-1 TRBV19 CASSGTGLNTEAFF
TRBD1 TRBJ2-4 TRBV5-1 CASSWTGRENKNIQYF
- TRBJ2-2 TRBV28 CASASSEWGRELFF
TRBD1 TRBJ2-1 TRBV24-1 CATSDGTGVFNEQFF
TRBD1 TRBJ1-6 TRBV19 CASRVTGSLHF
TRBD2 TRBJ2-1 TRBV5-1 CASATSGWQGQFF